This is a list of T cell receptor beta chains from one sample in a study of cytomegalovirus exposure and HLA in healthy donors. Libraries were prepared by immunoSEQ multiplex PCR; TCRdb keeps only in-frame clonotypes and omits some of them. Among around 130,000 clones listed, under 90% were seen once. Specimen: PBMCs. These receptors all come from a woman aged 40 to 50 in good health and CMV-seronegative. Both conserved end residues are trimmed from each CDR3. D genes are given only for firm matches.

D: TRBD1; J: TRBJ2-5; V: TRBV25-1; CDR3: ASSGDSQETQY
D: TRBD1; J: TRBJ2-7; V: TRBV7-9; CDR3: ASSLAGQGSSYEQY
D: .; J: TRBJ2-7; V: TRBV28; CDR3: ASSLIAVDEQY
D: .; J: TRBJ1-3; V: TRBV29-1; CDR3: SVEATTGRNTIY
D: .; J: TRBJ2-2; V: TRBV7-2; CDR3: ASSFGGAVTNTGELF
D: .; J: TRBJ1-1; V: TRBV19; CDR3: ASTPGQNLNTEAF
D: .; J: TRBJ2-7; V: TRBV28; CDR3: ASSFPDTWEQY
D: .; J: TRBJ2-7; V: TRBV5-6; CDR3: ASSFWGGRSYEQY
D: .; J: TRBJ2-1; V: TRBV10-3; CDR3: AISQGLSNEQF
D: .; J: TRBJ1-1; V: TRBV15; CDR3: ATSVYDGIRSEAF
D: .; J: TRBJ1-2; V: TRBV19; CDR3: ASSEDYDYGYT
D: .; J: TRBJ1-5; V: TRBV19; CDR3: ASSIPFLTDGNQPQH
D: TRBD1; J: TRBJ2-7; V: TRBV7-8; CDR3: ASSSGTGATYEQY
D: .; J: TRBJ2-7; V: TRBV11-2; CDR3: ASSPSSYEQY